The 20 T cell receptor beta chains presented below share a single source sample, sequenced in a study of radiation and T cells in renal cell carcinoma. Generated by immunoSEQ multiplex PCR, the TCRdb table keeps only in-frame clones and is missing some. Of under 200,000 clones listed, less than 90% are singletons. As for time point: blood 4 weeks post-SBRT, at nephrectomy. Noted treatment: 15 Gy SBRT to primary tumor, nephrectomy 4 weeks later. This sample comprised blood, obtained from a patient whose treatment included radiotherapy and nephrectomy. These TCRs come from a woman aged 50 to 60 with renal cell carcinoma.

The genes are TRBV15 and TRBJ1-2, with 7 bases fitting TRBD1. The CDR3 length is 15 residues. V was pared by 0 bases and J by 4 bases, with 5 bases of the junction left unmatched. CDR1 is LNHNV, CDR2 YYDKDF, per germline (reference sequence). The CDR3 here is CATSRDQGDLYGYTF. CDR3 bases: TGTGCCACCAGCAGAGATCAGGGGGACCTCTATGGCTACACCTTC. Full variable domain (rest looked up from reference TRBV15 and TRBJ1-2): DAMVIQNPRYQVTQFGKPVTLSCSQTLNHNVMYWYQQKSSQAPKLLFHYYDKDFNNEADTPDNFQSRRPNTSFCFLDIRSPGLGDTAMYLCATSRDQGDLYGYTFGSGTRLTVV.

DNA for the CDR3: TGTGCCAGCAGCTTAGGCCGGGCGGGCGGGGAGCTGTTTTTT. Its translation is CASSLGRAGGELFF. The gene calls are TRBV7-9 and TRBJ2-2, with a possible D match to TRBD2 (5 bases). The CDR3 sequence is 14 residues long. V was shortened by 1 base and J by 7 bases, with 10 bases between the two germline ends. Germline CDR1 and CDR2: SEHNR and FQNEAQ (reference sequence).

V gene TRBV6-5 combines with J gene TRBJ1-1; TRBD1 matches at 8 bases. The CDR3 runs to 14 residues. Per the germline V gene, CDR1 is MNHEY and CDR2 is SVGAGI. The V segment lost 6 bases and the J segment 0 bases; nucleotides outside the gene matches: 3. This chain's CDR3 is CASRPTGVNTEAFF. The DNA of the CDR3 is TGTGCCAGCAGGCCGACAGGGGTGAACACTGAAGCTTTCTTT.

V gene TRBV19 combines with J gene TRBJ2-7; 10 bases are a match to TRBD1. Trimming cost V 3 bases and J 3 bases; bases outside gene matches: 14. Germline V gene sequence: CDR1 LNHDA, CDR2 SQIVND (reference sequence). The CDR3 runs to 18 residues. The CDR3 loop reads CASSIPWTGTGVLYEQYF. The DNA of the CDR3 is TGTGCCAGTAGTATTCCATGGACCGGGACAGGGGTTCTCTACGAGCAGTACTTC.

The chain uses TRBV5-4 and TRBJ1-2, with a possible D match to TRBD1 (5 bases). Germline CDR1 reads SGHNT; CDR2 reads YYREEE (reference sequence). V was cut by 3 bases and J by 8 bases, with 17 bases left in between. The length of the CDR3 is 14 residues. The CDR3 sequence: CASSSNIGGEGYTF. CDR3 nucleotide sequence: TGTGCCAGCAGCTCAAATATCGGGGGGGAGGGCTACACCTTC.

V usage is TRBV9 and J usage is TRBJ1-1; D is unclear. Trimming left V 3 bases short and J 0 bases short, with 12 bases between. The CDR3 is 15 residues long. Germline loops: CDR1 SGDLS, CDR2 YYNGEE. Here the CDR3 DNA reads TGTGCCAGCAGCGGGGAGGTATCTATGAACACTGAAGCTTTCTTT. Its translation: CASSGEVSMNTEAFF. Combining the CDR3 with reference TRBV9 and TRBJ1-1 gives the whole variable domain DSGVTQTPKHLITATGQRVTLRCSPRSGDLSVYWYQQSLDQGLQFLIQYYNGEERAKGNILERFSAQQFPDLHSELNLSSLELGDSALYFCASSGEVSMNTEAFFGQGTRLTVV.

This sequence joins TRBV5-1 and TRBJ2-5; no reliable D call. Germline CDR1 SGHRS, CDR2 YFSETQ. The CDR3 is 13 amino acids. V was trimmed by 0 bases and J by 5 bases, leaving 8 bases between them. Here the CDR3 reads CASSLGSWETQYF. The CDR3 region has the DNA TGCGCCAGCAGCTTGGGCAGCTGGGAGACCCAGTACTTC.

This clone was seen a single time. V and J are TRBV15 and TRBJ1-2; the match to TRBD1 covers 9 bases. With V trimmed by 5 bases and J by 3 bases, 7 bases remained unmatched. The germline gives CDR1 LNHNV, CDR2 YYDKDF (reference sequence). The CDR3 covers 15 residues. The CDR3 DNA reads as TGTGCCACCAGCTCCGGACAGGGGTTGGACTATGGCTACACCTTC. Its translation: CATSSGQGLDYGYTF.

The CDR3: CASSIVIDSQETQYF. The CDR3 nucleotides read TGTGCCAGTAGTATAGTAATTGACTCCCAAGAGACCCAGTACTTC. The chain uses TRBV19 and TRBJ2-5; D is uncertain. Germline values: CDR1 LNHDA, CDR2 SQIVND (reference sequence). CDR3 length equals 15 residues. Trimming cost V 1 base and J 1 base, with 10 bases left between them.

As DNA, the CDR3 is TGTGCCAGCAGCTTTAGCGGGGGGGAGACAGATACGCAGTATTTT. This encodes CASSFSGGETDTQYF. The chain uses TRBV11-2 and TRBJ2-3; 11 positions match TRBD2. J was trimmed by 3 bases and V by 3 bases; bases with no gene match: 2. The CDR3 is 15 amino acids. The germline V gene encodes CDR1 SGHAT and CDR2 FQNNGV.

The genes are TRBV7-2 and TRBJ2-7; D is uncertain. Trimming took 3 bases from V and 2 from J, leaving 11 bases between them. CDR1 and CDR2 from the germline V gene are SGHTA and FQGNSA. The CDR3 is made up of 14 amino acids. CDR3 coding DNA: TGTGCCAGCAGCTTGAAGCTTTACCCCTACGAGCAGTACTTC. Translation gives CASSLKLYPYEQYF.

The chain is built from TRBV28 and TRBJ2-1; unclear D gene. Per germline, CDR1 MDHEN and CDR2 SYDVKM. The CDR3 runs 15 residues. Trimming removed 7 bases at V and 0 bases at J, with 13 bases between. The CDR3 coding sequence is TGTGCCAGCAAGTTAGCTTTGAACTCCTACAATGAGCAGTTCTTC. Translation gives CASKLALNSYNEQFF.

The CDR3 reads CASSNGLAGKYF. CDR3 DNA: TGTGCCAGCAGCAATGGACTAGCGGGGAAGTACTTC. The chain links TRBV7-9 to TRBJ2-5; TRBD2 agrees at 12 bases. V trimming: 5 bases; J trimming: 12 bases; junction bases outside the gene matches: 4. The CDR3 extends over 12 amino acids. Germline loops: CDR1 SEHNR, CDR2 FQNEAQ (reference sequence).

This clone occurred once. This rearrangement joins TRBV7-6 to TRBJ2-1; D tentatively fits TRBD1 or TRBD2 (5 bases each). Germline loops: CDR1 SGHVS, CDR2 FNYEAQ. V lost 5 bases, J lost 3 bases, and 11 bases lay in between. The length of the CDR3 is 14 residues. CDR3 DNA sequence: TGTGCCAGCAGCCCTTTTGGGGGCTACAATGAGCAGTTCTTC. It is translated as CASSPFGGYNEQFF. Based on the CDR3 plus reference TRBV7-6 and TRBJ2-1, the full variable domain is GAGVSQSPRYKVTKRGQDVALRCDPISGHVSLYWYRQALGQGPEFLTYFNYEAQQDKSGLPNDRFSAERPEGSISTLTIQRTEQRDSAMYRCASSPFGGYNEQFFGPGTRLTVL.

The CDR3 bases are TGTGCCAGTATTTCTCAGCCAGCGGGGAATAATGAGCAGTTCTTC. Its protein product is CASISQPAGNNEQFF. This rearrangement joins TRBV19 to TRBJ2-1; 7 bases are a match to TRBD2. The junction had 13 bases not matched to a gene; V was cut back by 7 bases and J by 7 bases. The CDR3 loop spans 15 amino acids. Germline CDR1 is LNHDA and CDR2 is SQIVND (reference sequence).

The V gene is TRBV28, the J gene TRBJ1-2, with D unresolved. The CDR3 is made up of 14 amino acids. Trimming pared 7 bases from V and 5 bases from J, leaving 17 bases between. In germline, CDR1 is MDHEN, CDR2 SYDVKM. In DNA, the CDR3 is TGTGCCAGCACCGACTCGATAGGGCGGTATGGCTACACCTTC. Translated: CASTDSIGRYGYTF.

About this clone: The junction and the germline gene differ at one end; a read error may be behind it. V usage is TRBV7-7 and J usage is TRBJ2-5; TRBD1 might be the D (6 bases). The CDR3 spans 13 residues. Per the germline V gene, CDR1 is SSHAT and CDR2 is FNYEAQ (reference sequence). The CDR3 DNA reads TGTGCTAGCAGCTGGGACAAGGTCGAGACCCAGTACTTC. Protein product: CASSWDKVETQYF.

As concerns this clone: At the DNA level, this CDR3 is encoded by other sequences in the same sample as well. The chain carries TRBV9 and TRBJ1-6; D unresolved. The CDR3 length is 14 residues. Trimming removed 0 bases from V and 5 bases from J, with 6 bases in between. Germline loops: CDR1 SGDLS, CDR2 YYNGEE. The CDR3, as DNA: TGTGCCAGCAGCGTAGGTGGGGATAATTCACCCCTCCACTTT. As protein: CASSVGGDNSPLHF. The entire variable domain, with the rest obtained from reference TRBV9 and TRBJ1-6, is as follows: DSGVTQTPKHLITATGQRVTLRCSPRSGDLSVYWYQQSLDQGLQFLIQYYNGEERAKGNILERFSAQQFPDLHSELNLSSLELGDSALYFCASSVGGDNSPLHFGNGTRLTVT.

The V gene is TRBV29-1, the J gene TRBJ1-2; no definite D call. In germline, CDR1 is SQVTM, CDR2 ANQGSEA. V was trimmed by 5 bases and J by 6 bases, leaving 19 bases between them. CDR3 length: 14 residues. The CDR3 DNA sequence: TGCAGCGTTTTGGGGTCGGGCACCACCCATGGCTACACCTTC. Residues: CSVLGSGTTHGYTF.

In its sample, this clone was seen once. The chain carries TRBV5-1 and TRBJ1-3, with D uncertain. CDR1 SGHRS and CDR2 YFSETQ come from the germline V gene. Trimming stripped 3 bases from V and 4 bases from J, with 5 bases between. CDR3 length equals 12 residues. CDR3 region: CASSYEGNTIYF. The DNA for the CDR3 is TGCGCCAGCAGCTACGAAGGAAACACCATATATTTT.